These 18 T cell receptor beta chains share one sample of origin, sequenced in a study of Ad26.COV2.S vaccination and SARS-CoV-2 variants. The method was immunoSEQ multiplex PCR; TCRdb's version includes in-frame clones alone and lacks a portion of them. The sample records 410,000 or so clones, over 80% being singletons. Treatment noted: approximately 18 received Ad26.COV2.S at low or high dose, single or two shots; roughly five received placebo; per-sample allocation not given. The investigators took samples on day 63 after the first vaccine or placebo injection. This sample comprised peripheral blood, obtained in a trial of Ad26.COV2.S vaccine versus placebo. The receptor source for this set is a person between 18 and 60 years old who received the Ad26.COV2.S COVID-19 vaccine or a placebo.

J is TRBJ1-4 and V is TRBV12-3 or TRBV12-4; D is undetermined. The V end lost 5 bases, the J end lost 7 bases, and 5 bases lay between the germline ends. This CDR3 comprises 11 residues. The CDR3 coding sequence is TGTGCCAGCAGTAATAGTGAAAAACTGTTTTTT. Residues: CASSNSEKLFF.

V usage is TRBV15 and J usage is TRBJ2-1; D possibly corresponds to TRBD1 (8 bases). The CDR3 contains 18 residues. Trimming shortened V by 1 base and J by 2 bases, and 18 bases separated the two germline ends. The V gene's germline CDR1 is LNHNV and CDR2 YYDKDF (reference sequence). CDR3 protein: CATSRGPGGGGTYNEQFF. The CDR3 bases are TGTGCCACCAGCAGAGGCCCAGGGGGCGGGGGAACCTACAATGAGCAGTTCTTC.

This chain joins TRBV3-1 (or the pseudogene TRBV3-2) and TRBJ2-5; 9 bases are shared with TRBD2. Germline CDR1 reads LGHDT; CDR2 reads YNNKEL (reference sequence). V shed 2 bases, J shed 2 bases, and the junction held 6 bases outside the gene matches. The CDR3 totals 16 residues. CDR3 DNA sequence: TGTGCCAGCAGCCAAACCCTGACTAGCGGACAAGAGACCCAGTACTTC. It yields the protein CASSQTLTSGQETQYF.

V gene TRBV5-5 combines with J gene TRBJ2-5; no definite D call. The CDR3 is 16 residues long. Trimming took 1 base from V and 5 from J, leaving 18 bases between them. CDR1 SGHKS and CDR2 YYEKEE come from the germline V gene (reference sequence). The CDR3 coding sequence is TGTGCCAGCAGCTTGCCGCCGGCAGGCCCCCGGGAGACCCAGTACTTC. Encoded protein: CASSLPPAGPRETQYF.

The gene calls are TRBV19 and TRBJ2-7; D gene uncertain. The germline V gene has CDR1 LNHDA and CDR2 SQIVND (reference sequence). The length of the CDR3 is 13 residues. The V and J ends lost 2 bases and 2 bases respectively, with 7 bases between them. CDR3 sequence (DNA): TGTGCCAGTAGTATAACATTGGCCTACGAGCAGTACTTC. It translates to CASSITLAYEQYF.

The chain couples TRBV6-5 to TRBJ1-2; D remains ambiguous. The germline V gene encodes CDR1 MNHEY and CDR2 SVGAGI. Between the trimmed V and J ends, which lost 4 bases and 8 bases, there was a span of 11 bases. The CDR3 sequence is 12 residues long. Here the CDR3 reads CASSLDAAGYTF. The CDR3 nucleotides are TGTGCCAGCAGTTTGGACGCGGCCGGCTACACCTTC.

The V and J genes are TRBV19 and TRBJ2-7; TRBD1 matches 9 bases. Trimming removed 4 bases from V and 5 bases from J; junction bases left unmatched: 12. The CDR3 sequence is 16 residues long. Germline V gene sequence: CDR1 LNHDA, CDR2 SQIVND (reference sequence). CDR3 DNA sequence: TGTGCCAGTAGTAGGGACAGGGTCCGAGGGTGGAACGAGCAGTACTTC. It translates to CASSRDRVRGWNEQYF.

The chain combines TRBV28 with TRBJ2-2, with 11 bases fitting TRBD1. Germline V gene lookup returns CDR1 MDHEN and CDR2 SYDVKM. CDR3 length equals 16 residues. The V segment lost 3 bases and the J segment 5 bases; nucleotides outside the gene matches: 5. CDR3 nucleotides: TGTGCCAGCAGTTTCCCGGACAGGGGGCTGACCGGGGAGCTGTTTTTT. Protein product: CASSFPDRGLTGELFF.

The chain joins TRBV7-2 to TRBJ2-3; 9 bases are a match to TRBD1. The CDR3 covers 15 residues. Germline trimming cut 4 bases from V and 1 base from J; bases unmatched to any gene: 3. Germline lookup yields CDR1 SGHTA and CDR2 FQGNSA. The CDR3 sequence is CASSSRDRGTDTQYF. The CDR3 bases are TGTGCCAGCAGCTCTCGGGACAGGGGCACAGATACGCAGTATTTT.

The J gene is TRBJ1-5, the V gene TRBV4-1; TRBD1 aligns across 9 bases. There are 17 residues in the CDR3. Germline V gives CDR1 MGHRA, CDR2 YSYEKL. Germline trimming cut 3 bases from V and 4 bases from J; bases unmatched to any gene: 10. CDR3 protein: CASSHVGGQGGNQPQHF. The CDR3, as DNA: TGCGCCAGCAGCCACGTAGGGGGACAGGGCGGAAATCAGCCCCAGCATTTT.

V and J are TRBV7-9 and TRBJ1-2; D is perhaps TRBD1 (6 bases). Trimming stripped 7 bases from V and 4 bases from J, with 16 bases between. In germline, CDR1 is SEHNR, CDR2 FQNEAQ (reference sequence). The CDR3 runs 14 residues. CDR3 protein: CASTPRGGPYGYTF. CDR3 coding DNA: TGTGCCAGCACCCCGAGGGGGGGACCCTATGGCTACACCTTC.

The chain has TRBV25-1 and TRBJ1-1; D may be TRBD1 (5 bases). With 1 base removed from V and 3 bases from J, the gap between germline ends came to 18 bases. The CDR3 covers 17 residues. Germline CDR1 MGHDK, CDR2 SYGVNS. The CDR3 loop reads CASSEFLAGRRDTEAFF. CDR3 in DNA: TGTGCCAGCAGTGAATTTTTGGCAGGGCGAAGAGACACTGAAGCTTTCTTT.

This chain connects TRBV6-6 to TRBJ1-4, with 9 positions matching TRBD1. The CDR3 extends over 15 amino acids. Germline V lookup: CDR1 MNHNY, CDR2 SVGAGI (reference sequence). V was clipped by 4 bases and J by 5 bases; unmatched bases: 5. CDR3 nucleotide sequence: TGTGCCAGCAGTTCACAGGGGGCGCGGAATGAAAAACTGTTTTTT. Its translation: CASSSQGARNEKLFF.

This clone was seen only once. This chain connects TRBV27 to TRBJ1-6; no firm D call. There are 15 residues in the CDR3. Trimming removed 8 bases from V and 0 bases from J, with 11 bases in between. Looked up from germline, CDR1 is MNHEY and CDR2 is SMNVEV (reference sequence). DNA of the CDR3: TGTGCCAGCGGGAGGTCGAGCTCCTATAATTCACCCCTCCACTTT. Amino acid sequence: CASGRSSSYNSPLHF.

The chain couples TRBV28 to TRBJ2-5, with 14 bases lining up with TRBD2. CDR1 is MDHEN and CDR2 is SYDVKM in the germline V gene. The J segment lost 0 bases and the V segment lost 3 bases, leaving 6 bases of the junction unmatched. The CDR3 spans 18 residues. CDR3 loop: CASSLGLAGVIYQETQYF. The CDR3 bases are TGTGCCAGCAGTTTGGGACTAGCGGGGGTTATCTACCAAGAGACCCAGTACTTC.

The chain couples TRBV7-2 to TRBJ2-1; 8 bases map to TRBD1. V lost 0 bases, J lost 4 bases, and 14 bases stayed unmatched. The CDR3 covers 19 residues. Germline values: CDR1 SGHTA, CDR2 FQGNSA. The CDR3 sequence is CASSLAGDRRSNPYNEQFF. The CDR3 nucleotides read TGTGCCAGCAGCTTAGCCGGGGACAGGCGAAGTAATCCTTACAATGAGCAGTTCTTC.

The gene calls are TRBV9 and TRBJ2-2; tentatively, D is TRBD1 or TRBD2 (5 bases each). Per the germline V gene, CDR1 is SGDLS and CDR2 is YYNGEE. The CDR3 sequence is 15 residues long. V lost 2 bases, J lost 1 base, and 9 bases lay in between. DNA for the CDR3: TGTGCCAGCAGCGTGGGGACGGAGAACACCGGGGAGCTGTTTTTT. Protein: CASSVGTENTGELFF.

The CDR3 sequence: CASSPYSVTSGANVLTF. Written as DNA, the CDR3 is TGTGCCAGTAGTCCTTACTCGGTTACCTCTGGGGCCAACGTCCTGACTTTC. This chain connects TRBV19 to TRBJ2-6; no clear D. The V gene's germline CDR1 is LNHDA and CDR2 SQIVND (reference sequence). The germline V and J ends were trimmed by 5 bases and 0 bases, with 14 bases remaining between them. The CDR3 covers 17 residues.